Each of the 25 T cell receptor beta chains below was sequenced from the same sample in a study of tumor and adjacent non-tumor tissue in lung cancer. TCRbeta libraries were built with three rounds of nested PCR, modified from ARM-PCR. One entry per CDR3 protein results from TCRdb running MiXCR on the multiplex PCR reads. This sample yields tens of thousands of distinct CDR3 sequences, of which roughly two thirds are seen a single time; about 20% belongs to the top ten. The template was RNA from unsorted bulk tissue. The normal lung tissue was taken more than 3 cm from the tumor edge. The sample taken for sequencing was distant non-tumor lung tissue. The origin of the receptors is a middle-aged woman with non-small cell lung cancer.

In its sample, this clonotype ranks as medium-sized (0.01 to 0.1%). CDR3 protein: CASSLDLGFGYTF. The CDR3 DNA follows: TGTGCCAGCAGCTTAGATTTGGGGTTTGGCTACACCTTC. The rearrangement joins TRBV11-2 to TRBJ1-2; D is unclear. Germline assignment: CDR1 SGHAT and CDR2 FQNNGV. V was trimmed by 0 bases and J by 7 bases, leaving 9 bases between them. This CDR3 comprises 13 residues.

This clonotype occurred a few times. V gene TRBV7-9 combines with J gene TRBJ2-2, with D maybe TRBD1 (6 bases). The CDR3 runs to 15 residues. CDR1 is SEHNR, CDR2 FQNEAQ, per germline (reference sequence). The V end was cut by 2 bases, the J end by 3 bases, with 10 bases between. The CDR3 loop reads CASSLSTGYTGELFF. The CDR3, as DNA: TGTGCCAGCAGCTTATCAACAGGGTACACCGGGGAGCTGTTTTTT.

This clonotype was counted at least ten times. The CDR3 loop is CASSLGYEQYF. As DNA, the CDR3 is TGTGCCAGCAGTTTAGGCTACGAGCAGTACTTC. V is TRBV28 and J is TRBJ2-7; D unresolved. This CDR3 comprises 11 residues. CDR1 and CDR2 (germline): MDHEN, SYDVKM. V was cut by 2 bases and J by 3 bases, with 2 bases left in between.

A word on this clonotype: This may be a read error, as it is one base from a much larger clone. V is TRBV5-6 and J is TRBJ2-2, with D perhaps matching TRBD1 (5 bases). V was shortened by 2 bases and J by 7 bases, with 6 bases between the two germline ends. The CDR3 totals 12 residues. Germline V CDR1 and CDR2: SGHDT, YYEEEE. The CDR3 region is CASSFRVGELFF. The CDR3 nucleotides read TGTGCCAGCAGCTTCAGGGTCGGGGAGCTGTTTTTT. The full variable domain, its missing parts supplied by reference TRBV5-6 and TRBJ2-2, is DAGVTQSPTHLIKTRGQQVTLRCSPKSGHDTVSWYQQALGQGPQFIFQYYEEEERQRGNFPDRFSGHQFPNYSSELNVNALLLGDSALYLCASSFRVGELFFGEGSRLTVL.

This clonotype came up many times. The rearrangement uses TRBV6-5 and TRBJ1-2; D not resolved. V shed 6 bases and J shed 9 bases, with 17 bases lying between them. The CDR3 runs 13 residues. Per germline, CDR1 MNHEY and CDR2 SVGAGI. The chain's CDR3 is CASSSPGQQSYTF. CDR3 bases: TGTGCCAGCAGCTCCCCCGGGCAGCAAAGCTACACCTTC.

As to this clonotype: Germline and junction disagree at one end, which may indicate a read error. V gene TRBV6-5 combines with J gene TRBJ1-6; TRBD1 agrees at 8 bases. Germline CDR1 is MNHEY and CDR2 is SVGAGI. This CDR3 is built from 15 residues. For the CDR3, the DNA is TGTGCCAGCGGTGGGCGGACAGGGAGATGGTCACCCCTTCACTTT. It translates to CASGGRTGRWSPLHF.

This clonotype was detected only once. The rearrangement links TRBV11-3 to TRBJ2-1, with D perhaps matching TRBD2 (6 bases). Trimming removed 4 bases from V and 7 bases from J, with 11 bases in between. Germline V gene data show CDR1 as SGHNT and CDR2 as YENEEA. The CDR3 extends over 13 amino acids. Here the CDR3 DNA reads TGTGCCAGCAGCTCAGGGAGCGGGAATGAGCAGTTCTTC. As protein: CASSSGSGNEQFF. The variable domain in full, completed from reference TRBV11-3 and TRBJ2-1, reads EAGVVQSPRYKIIEKKQPVAFWCNPISGHNTLYWYLQNLGQGPELLIRYENEEAVDDSQLPKDRFSAERLKGVDSTLKIQPAELGDSAVYLCASSSGSGNEQFFGPGTRLTVL.

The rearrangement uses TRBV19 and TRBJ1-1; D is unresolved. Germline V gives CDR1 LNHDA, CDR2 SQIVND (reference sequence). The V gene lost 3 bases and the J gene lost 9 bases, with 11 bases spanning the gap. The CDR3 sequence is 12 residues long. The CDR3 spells CASSIESHQAFF. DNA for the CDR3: TGTGCCAGTAGTATCGAAAGCCACCAAGCTTTCTTT. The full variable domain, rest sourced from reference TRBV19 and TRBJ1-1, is DGGITQSPKYLFRKEGQNVTLSCEQNLNHDAMYWYRQDPGQGLRLIYYSQIVNDFQKGDIAEGYSVSREKKESFPLTVTSAQKNPTAFYLCASSIESHQAFFGQGTRLTVV.

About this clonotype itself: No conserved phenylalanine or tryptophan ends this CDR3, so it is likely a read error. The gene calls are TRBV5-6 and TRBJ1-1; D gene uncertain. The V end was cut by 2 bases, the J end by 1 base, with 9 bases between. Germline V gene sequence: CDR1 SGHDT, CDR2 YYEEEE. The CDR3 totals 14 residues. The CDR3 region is CASSLRSANTEAFP. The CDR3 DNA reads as TGTGCCAGCAGCTTAAGATCAGCGAACACTGAAGCTTTCCCT.

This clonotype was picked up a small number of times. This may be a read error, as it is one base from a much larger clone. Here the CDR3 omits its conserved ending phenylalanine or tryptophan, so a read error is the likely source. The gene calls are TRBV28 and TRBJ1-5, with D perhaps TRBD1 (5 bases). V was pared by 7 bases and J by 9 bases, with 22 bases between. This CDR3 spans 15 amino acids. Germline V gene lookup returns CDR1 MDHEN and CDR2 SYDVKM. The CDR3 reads CASTPSGTSTRPQHL. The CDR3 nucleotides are TGTGCCAGCACACCCTCCGGGACCTCAACCCGGCCCCAGCATCTT.

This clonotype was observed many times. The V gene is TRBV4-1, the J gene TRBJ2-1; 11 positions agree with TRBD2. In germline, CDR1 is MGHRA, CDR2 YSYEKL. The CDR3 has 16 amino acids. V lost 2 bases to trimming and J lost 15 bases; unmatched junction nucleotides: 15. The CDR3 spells CASSQSSSGGSTRRFF. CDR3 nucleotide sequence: TGCGCCAGCAGCCAATCCTCTAGCGGGGGGTCAACCCGGCGGTTCTTC.

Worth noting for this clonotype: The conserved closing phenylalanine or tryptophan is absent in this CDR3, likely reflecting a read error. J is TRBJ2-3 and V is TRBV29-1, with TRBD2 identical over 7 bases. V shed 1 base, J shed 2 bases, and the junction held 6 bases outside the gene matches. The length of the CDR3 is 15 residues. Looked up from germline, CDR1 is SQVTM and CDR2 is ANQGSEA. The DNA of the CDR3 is TGCAGCGTTGAAGCGGCTAGCGGTCTCACAGATACGCAGTATTCT. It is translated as CSVEAASGLTDTQYS.

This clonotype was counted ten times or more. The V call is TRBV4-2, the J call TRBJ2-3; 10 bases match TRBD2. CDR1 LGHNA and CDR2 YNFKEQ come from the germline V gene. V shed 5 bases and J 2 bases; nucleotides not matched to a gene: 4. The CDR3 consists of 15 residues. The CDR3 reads CASSKGLAFTDTQYF. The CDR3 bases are TGTGCCAGCAGCAAGGGACTAGCGTTCACAGATACGCAGTATTTT.

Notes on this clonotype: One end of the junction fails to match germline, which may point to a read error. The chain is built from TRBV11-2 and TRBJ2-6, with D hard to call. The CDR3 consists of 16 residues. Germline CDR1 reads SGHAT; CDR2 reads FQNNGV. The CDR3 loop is CAGSWSDLSGSNVLAF. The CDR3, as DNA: TGTGCCGGCAGCTGGTCAGACCTCTCTGGGTCCAACGTCCTGGCTTTC.

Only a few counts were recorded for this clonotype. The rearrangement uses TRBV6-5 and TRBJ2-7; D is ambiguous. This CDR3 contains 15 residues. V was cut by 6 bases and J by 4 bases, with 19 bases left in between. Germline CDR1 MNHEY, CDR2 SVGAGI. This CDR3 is CASSHTPGPLYEQYF. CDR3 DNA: TGTGCCAGCAGCCACACCCCCGGGCCCCTATACGAGCAGTACTTC.

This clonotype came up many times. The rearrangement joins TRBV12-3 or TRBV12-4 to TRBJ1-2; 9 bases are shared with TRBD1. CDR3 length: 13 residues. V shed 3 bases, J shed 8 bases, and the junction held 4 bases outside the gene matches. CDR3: CASSFGQGRGYTF. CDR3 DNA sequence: TGTGCCAGCAGTTTTGGACAGGGGAGGGGCTACACCTTC.

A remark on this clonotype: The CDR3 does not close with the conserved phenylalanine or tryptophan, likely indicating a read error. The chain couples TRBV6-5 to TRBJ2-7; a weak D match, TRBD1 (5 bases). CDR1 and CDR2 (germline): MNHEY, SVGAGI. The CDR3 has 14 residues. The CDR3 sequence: CACSSPSKGYEQYL. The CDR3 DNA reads TGCGCCTGCAGTTCCCCAAGTAAGGGGTACGAGCAGTACCTC.

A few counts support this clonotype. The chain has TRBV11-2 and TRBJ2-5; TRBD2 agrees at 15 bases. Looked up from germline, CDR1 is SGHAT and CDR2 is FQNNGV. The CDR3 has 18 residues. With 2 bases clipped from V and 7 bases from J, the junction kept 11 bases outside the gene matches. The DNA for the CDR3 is TGTGCCAGCAGCTTACCGGGACTAGCGGGGGGCGCGTATATGACCCAGTACTTC. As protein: CASSLPGLAGGAYMTQYF.

The CDR3 region has the DNA TGCGCCAGCAGTATGGGGGACCAAACGGGCGGGGAGCTGTTTTTT. Amino acids: CASSMGDQTGGELFF. The genes are TRBV5-1 and TRBJ2-2; D possibly matches TRBD1 or TRBD2 (5 bases each). CDR1 is SGHRS, CDR2 YFSETQ, per germline. Trimming cost V 5 bases and J 7 bases, with 18 bases left between them. This CDR3 comprises 15 residues.

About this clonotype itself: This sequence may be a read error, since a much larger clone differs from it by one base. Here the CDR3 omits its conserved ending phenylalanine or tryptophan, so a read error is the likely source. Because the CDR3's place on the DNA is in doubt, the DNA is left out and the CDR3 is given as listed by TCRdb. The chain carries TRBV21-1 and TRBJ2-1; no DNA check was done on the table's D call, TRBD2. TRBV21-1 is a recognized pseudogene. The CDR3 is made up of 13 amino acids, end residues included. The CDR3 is CASSKICGGNQFV.

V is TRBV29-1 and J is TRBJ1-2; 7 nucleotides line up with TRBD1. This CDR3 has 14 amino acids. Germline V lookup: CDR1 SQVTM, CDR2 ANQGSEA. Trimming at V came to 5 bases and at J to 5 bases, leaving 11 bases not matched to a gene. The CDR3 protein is CSVQSQQGKYGYTF. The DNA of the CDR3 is TGCAGCGTTCAAAGCCAACAGGGGAAGTATGGCTACACCTTC.

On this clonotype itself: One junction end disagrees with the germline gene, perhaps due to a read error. CDR3 in DNA: TGTGCCAGCAATTTCATGGCAGTCGACACCGGGGAGCTGTTGTTT. Protein: CASNFMAVDTGELLF. The chain uses TRBV12-3 or TRBV12-4 and TRBJ2-2, with a possible D match to TRBD2 (5 bases). The CDR3 runs to 15 residues.

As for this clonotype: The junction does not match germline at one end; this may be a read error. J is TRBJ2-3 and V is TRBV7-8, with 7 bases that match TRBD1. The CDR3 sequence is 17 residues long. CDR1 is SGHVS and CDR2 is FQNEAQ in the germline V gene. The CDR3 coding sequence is TGTGCCAGCAGATACTATGGACAGGCGGCGGAGGTGGATACGCAGTGTTTT. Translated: CASRYYGQAAEVDTQCF. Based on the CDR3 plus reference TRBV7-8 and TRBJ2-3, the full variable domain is GAGVSQSPRYKVAKRGQDVALRCDPISGHVSLFWYQQALGQGPEFLTYFQNEAQLDKSGLPSDRFFAERPEGSVSTLKIQRTQQEDSAVYLCASRYYGQAAEVDTQCFGPGTRLTVL.

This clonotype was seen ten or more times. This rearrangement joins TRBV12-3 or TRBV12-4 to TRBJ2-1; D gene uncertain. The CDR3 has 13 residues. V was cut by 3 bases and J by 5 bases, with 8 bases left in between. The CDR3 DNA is TGTGCCAGCAGTTTGATCCGAGACAATGAGCAGTTCTTC. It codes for CASSLIRDNEQFF.

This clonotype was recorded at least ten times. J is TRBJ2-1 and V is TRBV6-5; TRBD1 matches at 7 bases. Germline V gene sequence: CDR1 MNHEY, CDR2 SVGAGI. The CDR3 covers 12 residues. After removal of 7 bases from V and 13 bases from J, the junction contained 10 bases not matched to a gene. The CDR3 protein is CASIPQTGKQFF. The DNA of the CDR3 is TGTGCCAGCATTCCTCAGACAGGGAAACAGTTCTTC.